This paragraph reports one T cell receptor beta chain. No antigen is known for it. TCRdb recomputed calls from the reads with MiXCR, one row per CDR3 protein. The sample includes approximately 240,000 distinct CDR3 sequences, roughly an eighth of them seen just once. This entry is derived from a study of T cell repertoires in cytomegalovirus infection. Looking at the study overall: Both CMV infection and a matching HLA type were indicated by public TCR beta signatures.

Germline CDR1 MNHNY, CDR2 SVGAGI (reference sequence). The CDR3 is 14 residues long. V was clipped by 7 bases and J by 0 bases, with 12 bases between them. Study-level points and caveats: Public TCR beta family frequency separated CMV-and-HLA carriers, including in an independent cohort. Across the ex vivo response, the dominant clonotypes were HLA-C-restricted CMV-specific TCR beta clonotypes.

The source material was PBMCs. This clonotype originated in a human donor in good health (CMV status not recorded). Some clones in this sample may be carry-over from other donors' samples. V usage is TRBV6-6 and J usage is TRBJ1-2; no clear D gene. The CDR3: CASNPLRTNYGYTF. The CDR3 region has the DNA TGTGCCAGCAATCCCTTACGGACTAACTATGGCTACACCTTC.